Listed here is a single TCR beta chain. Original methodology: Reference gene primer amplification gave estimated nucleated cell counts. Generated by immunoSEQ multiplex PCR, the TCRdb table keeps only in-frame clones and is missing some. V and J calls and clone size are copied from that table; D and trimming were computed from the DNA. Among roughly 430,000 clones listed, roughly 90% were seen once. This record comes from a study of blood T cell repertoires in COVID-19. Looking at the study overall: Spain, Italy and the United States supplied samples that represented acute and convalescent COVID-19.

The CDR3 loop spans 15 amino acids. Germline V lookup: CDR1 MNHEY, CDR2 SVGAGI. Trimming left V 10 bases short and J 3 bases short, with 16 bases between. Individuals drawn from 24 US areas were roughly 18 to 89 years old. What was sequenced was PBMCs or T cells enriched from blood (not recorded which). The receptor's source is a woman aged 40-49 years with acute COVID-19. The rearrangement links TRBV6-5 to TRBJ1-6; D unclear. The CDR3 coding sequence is TGTGCCACCTTAAGCGGTGTAGACTATAATTCACCCCTCCACTTT. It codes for CATLSGVDYNSPLHF.